This TCR beta chain was observed in a study of T-cell memory formation after mild COVID-19. As concerns this clonotype: Its target is unknown.

The CDR3 consists of 13 residues. Trimming took 6 bases from V and 4 from J, leaving 13 bases between them. Looked up from germline, CDR1 is MNHEY and CDR2 is SVGAGI. Study outcomes and limitations: Mainly CM and EM harbored the contracting CD4+ clones; mainly EMRA harbored the CD8+ ones. There were some responding clones in pre-infection memory, which suggested that cross-reactive memory had joined.

TCRdb passed the 5' RACE reads through MiXCR, listing each CDR3 protein once. In the table there are around 320,000 distinct CDR3 sequences, approximately 19% of which are singletons. This TCR came from a man between 18 and 29 years old who had mild COVID-19 (a few samples of this study predate the infection). Cell type and time point are not known. The sequenced sample was PBMCs or a T cell subset sorted from them (not recorded which). The V gene is TRBV6-5, the J gene TRBJ2-7, with D uncertain. CDR3 sequence reads: CASRRISEYEQYF. The CDR3 DNA sequence: TGTGCCAGCAGACGGATAAGCGAGTACGAGCAGTACTTC.